This T cell receptor beta chain came from a study of T-cell reconstitution after alpha-beta-depleted transplantation in children. This clonotype has only a few counts. Its antigen remains unknown. Study results and caveats: Recipient T cells and thymic progenitors that survived were the source of the high TCRbeta diversity seen at day 60 in some patients. There were reportedly several hundred expanded graft clones from which alpha-beta T cells came about two months after transplant. Newly made T cells mostly supplied T-cell counts and diversity one year after transplant.

CDR1 and CDR2 from the germline V gene are LNHDA and SQIVND (reference sequence). Trimming at V came to 7 bases and at J to 7 bases, leaving 11 bases not matched to a gene. The CDR3 consists of 16 residues. Unique molecular identifiers were used to barcode this TCRbeta library. From the PCR reads, TCRdb called clonotypes with MiXCR, one entry per CDR3 protein. The sample has hundreds of thousands of distinct CDR3 sequences; approximately 14% are singletons. The source is a girl aged 2 to 9 with congenital amegakaryocytic thrombocytopenia, due to receive a stem cell transplant. The rearrangement links TRBV19 to TRBJ2-2; 11 bases align to TRBD1. The starting material was PBMCs, obtained before TCRalphabeta/CD19-depleted stem cell transplant. This chain's CDR3 is CASTSTGTGGFGELFF. CDR3 coding DNA: TGTGCCAGTACCTCAACCGGGACAGGGGGTTTCGGGGAGCTGTTTTTT.